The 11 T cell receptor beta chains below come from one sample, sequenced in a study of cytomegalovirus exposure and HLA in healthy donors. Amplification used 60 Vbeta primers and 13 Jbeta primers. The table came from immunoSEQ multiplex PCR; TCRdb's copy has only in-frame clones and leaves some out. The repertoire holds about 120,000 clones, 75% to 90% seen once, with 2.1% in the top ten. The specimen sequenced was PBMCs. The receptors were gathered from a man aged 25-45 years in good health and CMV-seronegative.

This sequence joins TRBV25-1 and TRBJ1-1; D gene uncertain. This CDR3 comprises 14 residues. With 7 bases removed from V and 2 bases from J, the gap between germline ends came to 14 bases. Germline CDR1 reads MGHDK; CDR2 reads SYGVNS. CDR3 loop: CASTSPRGNTEAFF. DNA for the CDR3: TGTGCCAGCACCTCCCCCCGGGGTAACACTGAAGCTTTCTTT.

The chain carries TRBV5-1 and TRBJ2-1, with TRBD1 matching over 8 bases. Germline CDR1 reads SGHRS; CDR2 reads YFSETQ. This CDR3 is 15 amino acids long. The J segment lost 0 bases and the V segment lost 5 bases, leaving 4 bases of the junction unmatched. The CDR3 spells CASRTGTGSYNEQFF. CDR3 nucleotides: TGCGCCAGCAGAACCGGGACAGGCTCCTACAATGAGCAGTTCTTC.

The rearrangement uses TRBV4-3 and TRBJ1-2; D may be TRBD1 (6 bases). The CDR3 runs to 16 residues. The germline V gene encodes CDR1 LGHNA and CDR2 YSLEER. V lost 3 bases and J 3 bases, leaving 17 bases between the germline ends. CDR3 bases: TGCGCCAGCAGCCAGGAGCACAGGGTTGAGGACTATGGCTACACCTTC. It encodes CASSQEHRVEDYGYTF.

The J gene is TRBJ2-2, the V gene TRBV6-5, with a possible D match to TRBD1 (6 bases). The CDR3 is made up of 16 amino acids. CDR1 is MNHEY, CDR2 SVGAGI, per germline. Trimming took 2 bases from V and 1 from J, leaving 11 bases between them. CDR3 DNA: TGTGCCAGCAGTTACAGCTTGACAGGGAACACCGGGGAGCTGTTTTTT. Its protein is CASSYSLTGNTGELFF.

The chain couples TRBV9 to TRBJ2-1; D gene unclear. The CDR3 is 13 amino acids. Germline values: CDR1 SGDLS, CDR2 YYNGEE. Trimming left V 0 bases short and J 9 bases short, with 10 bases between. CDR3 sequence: CASSVAVRGEQFF. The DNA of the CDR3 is TGTGCCAGCAGCGTAGCTGTGAGAGGTGAGCAGTTCTTC.

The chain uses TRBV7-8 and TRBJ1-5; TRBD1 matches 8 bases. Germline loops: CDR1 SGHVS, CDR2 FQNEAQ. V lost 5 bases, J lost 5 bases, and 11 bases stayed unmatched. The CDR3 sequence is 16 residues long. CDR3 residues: CASSPEYRGVDQPQHF. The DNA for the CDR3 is TGTGCCAGCAGCCCCGAATACAGGGGGGTCGATCAGCCCCAGCATTTT. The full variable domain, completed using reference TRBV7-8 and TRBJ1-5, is GAGVSQSPRYKVAKRGQDVALRCDPISGHVSLFWYQQALGQGPEFLTYFQNEAQLDKSGLPSDRFFAERPEGSVSTLKIQRTQQEDSAVYLCASSPEYRGVDQPQHFGDGTRLSIL.

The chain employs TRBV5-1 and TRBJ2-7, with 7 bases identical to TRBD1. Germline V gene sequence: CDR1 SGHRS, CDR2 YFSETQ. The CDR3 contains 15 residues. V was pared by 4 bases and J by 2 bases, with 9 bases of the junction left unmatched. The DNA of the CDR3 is TGCGCCAGCAGCCTGTCGGGACAGACTCCCTACGAGCAGTACTTC. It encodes CASSLSGQTPYEQYF.

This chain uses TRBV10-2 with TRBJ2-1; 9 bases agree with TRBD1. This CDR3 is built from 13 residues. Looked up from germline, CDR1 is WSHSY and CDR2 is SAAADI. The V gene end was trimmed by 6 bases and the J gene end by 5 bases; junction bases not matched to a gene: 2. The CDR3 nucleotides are TGCGCCAGCAGGACAGGGGGGAACAATGAGCAGTTCTTC. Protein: CASRTGGNNEQFF.

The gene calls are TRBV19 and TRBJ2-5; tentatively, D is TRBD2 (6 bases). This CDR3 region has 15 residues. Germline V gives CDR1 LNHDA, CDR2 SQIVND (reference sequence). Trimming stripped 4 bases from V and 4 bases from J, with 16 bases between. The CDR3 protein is CASSKRTQGGETQYF. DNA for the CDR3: TGTGCCAGTAGTAAAAGGACGCAGGGAGGAGAGACCCAGTACTTC.

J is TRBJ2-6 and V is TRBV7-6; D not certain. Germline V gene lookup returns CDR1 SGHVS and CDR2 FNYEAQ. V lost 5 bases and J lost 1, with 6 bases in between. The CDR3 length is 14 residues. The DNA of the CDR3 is TGTGCCAGCAGCCCGGTGTCTGGGGCCAACGTCCTGACTTTC. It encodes CASSPVSGANVLTF.

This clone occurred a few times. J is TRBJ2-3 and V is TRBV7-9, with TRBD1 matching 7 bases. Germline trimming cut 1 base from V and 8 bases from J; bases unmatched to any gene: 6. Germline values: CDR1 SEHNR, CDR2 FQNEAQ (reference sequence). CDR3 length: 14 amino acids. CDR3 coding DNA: TGTGCCAGCAGCTTAGGTGACAGGGCGGGTACGCAGTATTTT. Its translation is CASSLGDRAGTQYF.